This T cell receptor (beta chain) stems from a study of T cell responses to AZD1222 COVID-19 vaccine (dated by TCRdb to 2020 to 2023). Concerning the study at large: AZD1222 recipients with second doses at about 4 weeks or about 12 weeks were pooled, because spike-specific TCR depth and breadth did not differ between schedules. Trial participants were enrolled into age subgroups of 18-55, 56-69 and 70-plus years, which contained roughly 140, 27 and 60 TCR-sequenced participants, respectively. TCR sequencing was performed for over 230 trial participants, of whom some 200 were given two doses of AZD1222 and around 25 were given two doses of MenACWY control vaccine.

Per the germline V gene, SGHAT is the CDR1 and FQNNGV is the CDR2. Trimming takes 4 bases from V and 2 bases from J, and the germline ends sit 11 bases apart. Taken from cysteine to phenylalanine, the CDR3 has 14 residues. CDR3 DNA only is kept here, 42 bases in frame from base 1. In light of the paper, this sample's time point label describes: baseline before first vaccination. Vaccinee samples were obtained from the UK trials COV001 and COV002, which included a single-blind randomized controlled phase 2/3 trial of AZD1222 (ChAdOx1 nCoV-19) in healthy adults. Trial participant PBMC samples were collected at day 0 and day 28 after the second dose for TCRbeta chain sequencing. The full study reports these points: Participants were mostly white British, with more females than males. The authors suggested clonal diversity may have been underestimated. Reportedly, almost half of the unique spike-specific TCRs recognized epitopes lying outside the regions that are mutated in the B.1.351 and B.1.1.7 variants. No day 14 peak-response samples were available, so repertoires were characterized only after the peak T cell response. The 56-69-year group was small, and its depth increase did not reach significance, likely because of low power. After two AZD1222 doses, spike-specific TCR breadth and depth were significantly higher than at day 0 and than in MenACWY recipients. Only a handful of AZD1222 recipients were SARS-CoV-2 seropositive at baseline, limiting conclusions about previously exposed vaccinees. The vaccine-associated CD4 TCRs covered the entire spike protein, and the dominant responses fell in regions 160-218 and 743-854.

About this clone itself: It has no known antigen specificity. No base qualities exist here, and no much larger clone lies one base off it.

The CDR3 regions of human TCRbeta chains were analyzed by immunosequencing. As for how the authors treated the data: TCRs in the repertoires were compared against a reference library of SARS-CoV-2-specific TCRs that had been generated with the MIRA antigen-specificity platform. Breadth was defined as the fraction of unique TCRs that were SARS-CoV-2-associated. Depth was defined as the fraction of total T cells that were SARS-CoV-2-associated. Each spike-specific TCR was assigned to its reactive spike region and to a CD4 or CD8 class using the MIRA data. Log10-transformed breadth and depth values were compared by one-way ANOVA with Sidak's multiple comparisons tests. Entries here come from immuneACCESS through TCRdb and include only in-frame sequences with V and J called. Some clones fail to appear in such tables; in the studies checked, an unresolved V gene covers under half of the shortfall, and the cause of the remainder is unknown. That table gives V, J and clone size, and the DNA gave D and trimming. The sample yields 100,000 to 120,000 clones; 70% to 90% were counted once. Around 3% of the sample is taken by the ten largest.

The sequence derives from an adult in good health. The chain joins TRBV11-2 to TRBJ1-1; 5 matching bases give a weak D call of TRBD1. Specimen: peripheral blood, collected on day 0 of AZD1222 vaccination. CDR3 region: CASSSGVANTEAFF. The sequenced DNA is TGTGCCAGCAGCTCGGGGGTAGCTAACACTGAAGCTTTCTTT.